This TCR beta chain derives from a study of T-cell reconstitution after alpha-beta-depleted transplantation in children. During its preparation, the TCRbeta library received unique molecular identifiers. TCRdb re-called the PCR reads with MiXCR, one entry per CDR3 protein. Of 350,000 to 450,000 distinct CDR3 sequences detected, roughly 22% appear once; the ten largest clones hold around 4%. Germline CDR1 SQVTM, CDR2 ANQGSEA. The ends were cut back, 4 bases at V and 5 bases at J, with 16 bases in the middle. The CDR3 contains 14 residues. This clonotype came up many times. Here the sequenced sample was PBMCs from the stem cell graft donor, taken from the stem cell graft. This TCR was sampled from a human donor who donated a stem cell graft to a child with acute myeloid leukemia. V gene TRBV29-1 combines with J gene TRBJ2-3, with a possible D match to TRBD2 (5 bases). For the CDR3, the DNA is TGCAGCGTTGTTGTCGGGATGGTTGGAGATACGCAGTATTTT. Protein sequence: CSVVVGMVGDTQYF.